Listed here are 17 T cell receptor beta chains from one sample, sequenced in a study of PD-1 blockade in classical Hodgkin lymphoma. Repertoires were generated with immunoSEQ multiplex PCR, while TCRdb's copy carries only in-frame clones and drops some. Among more than 20,000 clones listed, roughly 65% were seen once. No patient escaped relapse after autologous stem cell transplantation, and brentuximab vedotin exposure varied. The specimen comprised peripheral blood mononuclear cells (PBMCs), sampled before the second cycle of nivolumab. The origin of the receptors is a human donor with classical Hodgkin lymphoma.

V is TRBV2 and J is TRBJ2-5; the D is unclear. The V end was cut by 3 bases, the J end by 2 bases, with 19 bases between. Germline V gene sequence: CDR1 SNHLY, CDR2 FYNNEI. The CDR3 extends over 17 amino acids. Here the CDR3 reads CASSERSLLQFQETQYF. The CDR3 DNA reads as TGTGCCAGCAGTGAGCGAAGTCTTCTTCAGTTTCAAGAGACCCAGTACTTC.

The chain employs TRBV27 and TRBJ2-7; D tentatively reads TRBD1 or TRBD2 (5 bases each). Germline V lookup: CDR1 MNHEY, CDR2 SMNVEV (reference sequence). The germline V and J ends were trimmed by 2 bases and 6 bases, with 11 bases remaining between them. This CDR3 region has 13 residues. CDR3 bases: TGTGCCAGCAGTTTAGAGGGGTTGGGCGAGCAGTACTTC. This translates into CASSLEGLGEQYF.

The rearrangement uses TRBV9 and TRBJ2-3; D tentatively reads TRBD1 or TRBD2 (5 bases each). CDR3 length: 14 residues. Between the trimmed V and J ends, which lost 2 bases and 3 bases, there was a span of 10 bases. Germline CDR1 and CDR2: SGDLS and YYNGEE. This chain's CDR3 is CASSVMGETDTQYF. The CDR3 bases are TGTGCCAGCAGCGTTATGGGGGAAACAGATACGCAGTATTTT.

The genes are TRBV30 and TRBJ2-2, with D possibly matching TRBD2 (6 bases). The CDR3 length is 16 residues. Between the trimmed V and J ends, which lost 3 bases and 5 bases, there was a span of 19 bases. In germline, CDR1 is GTSNPN, CDR2 SVGIG (reference sequence). CDR3 residues: CAWSFRGTGETGELFF. In nucleotides, the CDR3 is TGTGCCTGGAGCTTCCGGGGGACGGGGGAGACCGGGGAGCTGTTTTTT.

This chain uses TRBV27 with TRBJ1-3, with D hard to call. Germline assignment: CDR1 MNHEY and CDR2 SMNVEV (reference sequence). With 7 bases removed from V and 2 bases from J, the gap between germline ends came to 15 bases. The CDR3 is made up of 15 amino acids. CDR3 sequence (DNA): TGTGCCAGCAATCCCCGCACCGGTCCTGGAAACACCATATATTTT. Its translation is CASNPRTGPGNTIYF.

The J gene is TRBJ2-7, the V gene TRBV6-5; 8 nucleotides line up with TRBD2. This CDR3 has 15 amino acids. The V and J ends lost 5 bases and 3 bases, in that order; junction bases with no gene match: 9. Germline V lookup: CDR1 MNHEY, CDR2 SVGAGI. In DNA form, the CDR3 reads TGTGCCAGCAGTGGGCGGGGGGCTATGATCTACGAGCAGTACTTC. It encodes CASSGRGAMIYEQYF.

Points on this clone: Other DNA sequences of this sample code for an identical CDR3. The rearrangement links TRBV19 to TRBJ1-1; D may be TRBD1 (6 bases). The germline CDR1 and CDR2 sequences are LNHDA and SQIVND (reference sequence). The CDR3 is 14 amino acids. Trimming took 5 bases from V and 2 from J, leaving 12 bases between them. This CDR3 is CASSLDRVNTEAFF. CDR3 bases: TGTGCCAGTAGTTTGGACAGAGTAAACACTGAAGCTTTCTTT. The whole variable domain, filled in from reference TRBV19 and TRBJ1-1, reads DGGITQSPKYLFRKEGQNVTLSCEQNLNHDAMYWYRQDPGQGLRLIYYSQIVNDFQKGDIAEGYSVSREKKESFPLTVTSAQKNPTAFYLCASSLDRVNTEAFFGQGTRLTVV.

This clone is medium-sized in the sample. The rearrangement links TRBV18 to TRBJ2-5; D not certain. The V gene's germline CDR1 is KGHSH and CDR2 LQKENI. V lost 5 bases, J lost 5 bases, and 9 bases lay in between. The CDR3 is 12 amino acids. The CDR3 region is CASSSSQETQYF. The CDR3, as DNA: TGTGCCAGCTCATCATCCCAGGAGACCCAGTACTTC.

About this clone: Other DNA sequences of this sample code for an identical CDR3. The chain carries TRBV9 and TRBJ2-5; 11 bases agree with TRBD1. This CDR3 has 16 amino acids. V lost 2 bases, J lost 0 bases, and 3 bases stayed unmatched. Germline loops: CDR1 SGDLS, CDR2 YYNGEE. CDR3 protein: CASSVGQGAYQETQYF. CDR3 sequence (DNA): TGTGCCAGCAGCGTCGGACAGGGGGCGTACCAAGAGACCCAGTACTTC.

This clone was seen more than once but under ten times. The chain joins TRBV5-1 to TRBJ1-5; D is undetermined. Germline V gene sequence: CDR1 SGHRS, CDR2 YFSETQ. The CDR3 has 13 residues. Between the trimmed V and J ends, which lost 1 base and 4 bases, there was a span of 6 bases. The chain's CDR3 is CASSLTGNQPQHF. CDR3 nucleotide sequence: TGCGCCAGCAGCTTGACTGGGAATCAGCCCCAGCATTTT.

This rearrangement joins TRBV28 to TRBJ2-2, with 10 bases identical to TRBD2. The V and J ends lost 3 bases and 6 bases, in that order; junction bases with no gene match: 10. This CDR3 is 17 amino acids long. Germline lookup yields CDR1 MDHEN and CDR2 SYDVKM. The CDR3 here is CASSLWGLASGPGELFF. CDR3 bases: TGTGCCAGCAGTTTGTGGGGACTAGCGTCAGGCCCCGGGGAGCTGTTTTTT.

V is TRBV15 and J is TRBJ1-1; 10 bases agree with TRBD1. Germline CDR1 is LNHNV and CDR2 is YYDKDF (reference sequence). J gave up 10 bases and V 4 bases, and 15 bases lay outside the gene matches. CDR3 length: 16 amino acids. CDR3 amino acids: CATSTPGTGASRGAFF. The CDR3 bases are TGTGCCACCAGCACCCCCGGGACAGGGGCTTCCAGGGGAGCTTTCTTT.

This clone has a handful of counts. A much larger clone is a single base away; this may be a read error. The sample carries other DNA sequences with the same CDR3. This chain links TRBV6-5 with TRBJ1-2, with D possibly matching TRBD1 (6 bases). Germline V gene lookup returns CDR1 MNHEY and CDR2 SVGAGI. This CDR3 spans 14 amino acids. Trimming took off 2 bases at V and 0 bases at J, with 7 bases between the two ends. The CDR3 DNA reads TGTGCCAGCAGTTACGGGACAACTAACTATGGCTACACCTTC. The encoded protein is CASSYGTTNYGYTF.

The chain recombines TRBV28 with TRBJ2-3, with TRBD1 matching 10 bases. In germline, CDR1 is MDHEN, CDR2 SYDVKM. V lost 4 bases, J lost 3 bases, and 4 bases stayed unmatched. The CDR3 sequence is 15 residues long. This chain's CDR3 is CASSSPGQGTDTQYF. The CDR3 nucleotides read TGTGCCAGCAGTTCCCCGGGACAGGGGACAGATACGCAGTATTTT.

The chain carries TRBV6-5 and TRBJ2-2; D call uncertain. The CDR3 is 15 amino acids. Trimming took 4 bases from V and 1 from J, leaving 10 bases between them. The germline gives CDR1 MNHEY, CDR2 SVGAGI. The CDR3 here is CASSLLTLNTGELFF. In DNA, the CDR3 is TGTGCCAGCAGTTTACTAACATTGAACACCGGGGAGCTGTTTTTT.

This chain joins TRBV6-5 and TRBJ2-7; 7 nucleotides agree with TRBD1. This CDR3 is 15 amino acids long. Germline V gene sequence: CDR1 MNHEY, CDR2 SVGAGI. Germline trimming cut 0 bases from V and 5 bases from J; bases unmatched to any gene: 7. The CDR3 spells CASSYSRQGLNEQYF. The CDR3 DNA reads as TGTGCCAGCAGTTACTCCCGACAGGGTTTGAACGAGCAGTACTTC.

This clone was detected only a few times. The rearrangement joins TRBV7-7 to TRBJ2-5; the match to TRBD2 covers 9 bases. The CDR3 runs 17 residues. After removal of 5 bases from V and 5 bases from J, the junction contained 15 bases not matched to a gene. The V gene's germline CDR1 is SSHAT and CDR2 FNYEAQ (reference sequence). CDR3 residues: CASSRDSGGTNTETQYF. In nucleotides, the CDR3 is TGTGCCAGCAGCCGTGACAGCGGGGGGACCAACACGGAGACCCAGTACTTC. Based on the CDR3 plus reference TRBV7-7 and TRBJ2-5, the full variable domain is GAGVSQSPRYKVTKRGQDVTLRCDPISSHATLYWYQQALGQGPEFLTYFNYEAQPDKSGLPSDRFSAERPEGSISTLTIQRTEQRDSAMYRCASSRDSGGTNTETQYFGPGTRLLVL.